A single sample is the source of the 27 T cell receptor beta chains below, sequenced in a study of immune evolution from preneoplasia to lung adenocarcinoma (dated by TCRdb to the early 2020s). The library was made by the immunoSEQ multiplex PCR assay. The source is immuneACCESS, and TCRdb retained only in-frame sequences with V and J called. Part of the clones is not carried over; for the studies checked, unresolved V genes explain less than half of this, and the remainder is unexplained. For this sample the table gives roughly 3,000 clones, of which roughly 82% were detected only once. Of the sample, about 12% is held by the ten largest clones. Sequences were obtained from FFPE lung adenocarcinoma in situ tissue. The intended sense of this specimen's cell subset or site label: preinvasive adenocarcinoma in situ (AIS). The receptors here all came from a person aged 55-79 years with lung adenocarcinoma.

The V gene is TRBV6-1, the J gene TRBJ1-4; TRBD1 is a possible D gene (6 bases). Trimming left V 1 base short and J 5 bases short, with 11 bases between. CDR3 length: 15 amino acids. CDR1 MNHNS and CDR2 SASEGT come from the germline V gene. The CDR3 bases are TGTGCCAGCAGTGAAGGCGAGGGGGGAAATGAAAAACTGTTTTTT. It encodes CASSEGEGGNEKLFF.

The chain uses TRBV6-5 and TRBJ2-3; the match to TRBD2 covers 7 bases. From germline, CDR1 is MNHEY and CDR2 SVGAGI. J gave up 6 bases and V 6 bases, and 9 bases lay outside the gene matches. The CDR3 totals 14 residues. CDR3 region: CASSSSGGRDTQYF. CDR3 bases: TGTGCCAGCAGCTCTAGCGGCGGCCGGGATACGCAGTATTTT.

The chain joins TRBV6-1 to TRBJ2-1, with D tentatively TRBD1 (6 bases). V was clipped by 3 bases and J by 7 bases, with 10 bases between them. This CDR3 has 13 residues. Per germline, CDR1 MNHNS and CDR2 SASEGT. This CDR3 is CASSEFRGNEQFF. The DNA of the CDR3 is TGTGCCAGCAGTGAGTTTAGGGGGAATGAGCAGTTCTTC.

V gene TRBV11-1 combines with J gene TRBJ2-1; TRBD2 aligns across 10 bases. This CDR3 has 15 residues. Germline V gene data show CDR1 as SGHAT and CDR2 as FQDESV (reference sequence). V lost 5 bases to trimming and J lost 8 bases; unmatched junction nucleotides: 9. CDR3 nucleotide sequence: TGTGCCAGCAGCCTGGGGCTAGCGGGGGCGGATGAGCAGTTCTTC. Translating gives CASSLGLAGADEQFF. The variable domain in full, with the rest retrieved from reference TRBV11-1 and TRBJ2-1, is EAEVAQSPRYKITEKSQAVAFWCDPISGHATLYWYRQILGQGPELLVQFQDESVVDDSQLPKDRFSAERLKGVDSTLKIQPAELGDSAMYLCASSLGLAGADEQFFGPGTRLTVL.

The chain carries TRBV10-3 and TRBJ2-2; no firm D call. The CDR3 has 14 amino acids. V dropped 6 bases and J dropped 6 bases, with 14 bases sitting between them. Looked up from germline, CDR1 is ENHRY and CDR2 is SYGVKD. CDR3 DNA sequence: TGTGCCATCAGCAGTCCCCAGGCCGCCGGGGAGCTGTTTTTT. Its protein product is CAISSPQAAGELFF.

J is TRBJ2-3 and V is TRBV9; 10 bases are a match to TRBD2. From germline, CDR1 is SGDLS and CDR2 YYNGEE. The trim removed 7 bases at V and 3 bases at J, leaving 5 bases unmatched. The CDR3 runs to 14 residues. The CDR3 sequence is CASERGGQTDTQYF. The DNA for the CDR3 is TGTGCCAGCGAGCGGGGGGGCCAGACAGATACGCAGTATTTT.

The genes are TRBV27 and TRBJ2-5; TRBD1 or TRBD2 may be the D gene (5 bases each). Trimming removed 5 bases at V and 7 bases at J, with 14 bases between. CDR1 is MNHEY, CDR2 SMNVEV, per germline (reference sequence). The CDR3 sequence is 13 residues long. The CDR3 DNA reads as TGTGCCAGCAGTAGTGGGGTTGGGGGGACCCAGTACTTC. Translating it yields CASSSGVGGTQYF.

This clone came up once. The chain employs TRBV30 and TRBJ2-5; D tentatively fits TRBD1 or TRBD2 (5 bases each). V was trimmed by 1 base and J by 5 bases, leaving 8 bases between them. Germline CDR1 reads GTSNPN; CDR2 reads SVGIG (reference sequence). The CDR3 has 12 amino acids. The CDR3 protein is CAWSAGTETQYF. DNA for the CDR3: TGTGCCTGGAGTGCAGGGACGGAGACCCAGTACTTC.

This chain uses TRBV4-3 with TRBJ2-3; TRBD2 aligns across 12 bases. The CDR3 loop spans 17 amino acids. With V trimmed by 7 bases and J by 5 bases, 13 bases remained unmatched. Germline CDR1 and CDR2: LGHNA and YSLEER. The chain's CDR3 is CASTRSSGGALGDTQYF. In nucleotides, the CDR3 is TGCGCCAGCACAAGATCTAGCGGGGGGGCCTTAGGAGATACGCAGTATTTT.

There are a few counts of this clone. The chain joins TRBV28 to TRBJ1-5; no firm D call. From germline, CDR1 is MDHEN and CDR2 SYDVKM. V was clipped by 1 base and J by 8 bases, with 12 bases between them. The CDR3 spans 14 residues. The CDR3 spells CASSLLQVGEPQHF. CDR3 nucleotide sequence: TGTGCCAGCAGTTTATTGCAGGTTGGGGAGCCCCAGCATTTT.

This chain uses TRBV28 with TRBJ1-4; a possible D gene is TRBD1 (6 bases). The germline V and J ends were trimmed by 5 bases and 5 bases, with 12 bases remaining between them. The CDR3 runs 14 residues. The germline V gene encodes CDR1 MDHEN and CDR2 SYDVKM. The CDR3 DNA sequence: TGTGCCAGCAGTGTCAAGGGACAAAATGAAAAACTGTTTTTT. As protein: CASSVKGQNEKLFF.

This clone appeared once. The chain couples TRBV5-5 to TRBJ1-1, with TRBD1 matching over 7 bases. CDR1 and CDR2 from the germline V gene are SGHKS and YYEKEE (reference sequence). This CDR3 has 15 residues. Trimming removed 4 bases from V and 3 bases from J; junction bases left unmatched: 9. CDR3: CASSPPQTGYTEAFF. CDR3 bases: TGTGCCAGCAGCCCCCCCCAGACAGGGTACACTGAAGCTTTCTTT.

A single count supports this clone. The gene calls are TRBV5-1 and TRBJ2-7, with TRBD2 as a possible D gene (5 bases). Looked up from germline, CDR1 is SGHRS and CDR2 is YFSETQ. Trimming took 3 bases from V and 2 from J, leaving 12 bases between them. The CDR3 contains 14 residues. The CDR3 protein is CASSSRGSAYEQYF. The CDR3 coding sequence is TGCGCCAGCAGCTCCAGAGGGTCGGCCTACGAGCAGTACTTC.

The chain is built from TRBV7-9 and TRBJ1-3; D is possibly TRBD1 (6 bases). Germline CDR1 reads SEHNR; CDR2 reads FQNEAQ (reference sequence). Trimming removed 5 bases at V and 1 base at J, with 9 bases between. This CDR3 is built from 14 residues. CDR3 coding DNA: TGTGCCAGCAGCCGCAGGGGATCTGGAAACACCATATATTTT. Encoded protein: CASSRRGSGNTIYF.

This chain uses TRBV7-2 with TRBJ1-5; tentative D call: TRBD1 (5 bases). CDR3 length equals 15 residues. Between the trimmed V and J ends, which lost 5 bases and 6 bases, there was a span of 17 bases. Germline V lookup: CDR1 SGHTA, CDR2 FQGNSA. CDR3 residues: CASSLVGGESQPQHF. The DNA of the CDR3 is TGTGCCAGCAGCCTAGTTGGGGGGGAGAGTCAGCCCCAGCATTTT.

The chain links TRBV11-2 to TRBJ1-4, with D maybe TRBD1 (5 bases). Germline CDR1 and CDR2: SGHAT and FQNNGV. The CDR3 sequence is 15 residues long. The germline V and J ends were trimmed by 3 bases and 3 bases, with 11 bases remaining between them. The CDR3 sequence is CASSLQGAPNEKLFF. The DNA for the CDR3 is TGTGCCAGCAGCTTGCAGGGAGCACCTAATGAAAAACTGTTTTTT.

The chain is built from TRBV5-1 and TRBJ2-2, with D uncertain. The V end was cut by 1 base, the J end by 4 bases, with 8 bases between. Germline-derived CDR1 and CDR2 are SGHRS and YFSETQ. The CDR3 is 14 amino acids. CDR3 DNA: TGCGCCAGCAGCTTGTTCTACGGCACCGGGGAGCTGTTTTTT. This encodes CASSLFYGTGELFF. Looking up the rest from reference TRBV5-1 and TRBJ2-2 gives the full variable domain: KAGVTQTPRYLIKTRGQQVTLSCSPISGHRSVSWYQQTPGQGLQFLFEYFSETQRNKGNFPGRFSGRQFSNSRSEMNVSTLELGDSALYLCASSLFYGTGELFFGEGSRLTVL.

In its sample, this clone was seen once. The chain couples TRBV30 to TRBJ1-5; D is unclear. V shed 0 bases and J shed 2 bases, with 11 bases lying between them. From germline, CDR1 is GTSNPN and CDR2 SVGIG (reference sequence). The CDR3 is made up of 15 amino acids. In DNA form, the CDR3 reads TGTGCCTGGAGTGTGGTAGGGTTAGGCAATCAGCCCCAGCATTTT. Translated, it gives CAWSVVGLGNQPQHF. Full variable domain (rest looked up from reference TRBV30 and TRBJ1-5): SQTIHQWPATLVQPVGSPLSLECTVEGTSNPNLYWYRQAAGRGLQLLFYSVGIGQISSEVPQNLSASRPQDRQFILSSKKLLLSDSGFYLCAWSVVGLGNQPQHFGDGTRLSIL.

This clone was seen once. The V and J genes are TRBV6-5 and TRBJ2-5; weak D call: TRBD1 (6 bases). There are 15 residues in the CDR3. Trimming took 6 bases from V and 2 from J, leaving 16 bases between them. Germline CDR1 and CDR2: MNHEY and SVGAGI. CDR3 DNA: TGTGCCAGCAGCTCCGTTACGGGACAACAAGAGACCCAGTACTTC. Translating gives CASSSVTGQQETQYF.

The chain recombines TRBV5-1 with TRBJ2-6; D may match TRBD1 or TRBD2 (5 bases each). Germline V lookup: CDR1 SGHRS, CDR2 YFSETQ. This CDR3 spans 17 amino acids. V lost 2 bases and J lost 1, with 13 bases in between. The CDR3 coding sequence is TGCGCCAGCAGCTTCGGGGCAGGGCAATCTGGGGCCAACGTCCTGACTTTC. It is translated as CASSFGAGQSGANVLTF.

V and J are TRBV19 and TRBJ2-5; TRBD1 is a possible D gene (6 bases). The CDR3 is 14 residues long. V was pared by 5 bases and J by 7 bases, with 17 bases between. The germline CDR1 and CDR2 sequences are LNHDA and SQIVND (reference sequence). The CDR3 coding sequence is TGTGCCAGTAGTCCTCAGGACAGAGGGTTGACCCAGTACTTC. Its protein product is CASSPQDRGLTQYF.

The chain carries TRBV6-6 and TRBJ2-2; 7 bases are a match to TRBD1. The germline gives CDR1 MNHNY, CDR2 SVGAGI (reference sequence). The junction had 1 base not matched to a gene; V was cut back by 4 bases and J by 5 bases. The CDR3 extends over 13 amino acids. CDR3 DNA sequence: TGTGCCAGCAGTTGGGGACAGACCGGGGAGCTGTTTTTT. Its protein is CASSWGQTGELFF.

In this sample, this clone turned up once. Compared with germline, one end of the junction differs, possibly owing to a read error. The rearrangement uses TRBV27 and TRBJ1-1; 12 bases line up with TRBD1. Germline-derived CDR1 and CDR2 are MNHEY and SMNVEV (reference sequence). CDR3 length: 15 residues. CDR3 DNA: TGTGCCAGCAGCGGGACAGGGGGCATGAACACTGAAGTTTTCTTT. This gives the protein CASSGTGGMNTEVFF.

The chain recombines TRBV7-8 with TRBJ2-7; 7 bases fit TRBD1. The CDR3 loop spans 14 amino acids. CDR1 SGHVS and CDR2 FQNEAQ come from the germline V gene. The V gene end was trimmed by 1 base and the J gene end by 0 bases; junction bases not matched to a gene: 0. Written as DNA, the CDR3 is TGTGCCAGCAGCTTAGGGGACAGCTCCTACGAGCAGTACTTC. It specifies CASSLGDSSYEQYF. The entire variable domain, with the rest obtained from reference TRBV7-8 and TRBJ2-7, is as follows: GAGVSQSPRYKVAKRGQDVALRCDPISGHVSLFWYQQALGQGPEFLTYFQNEAQLDKSGLPSDRFFAERPEGSVSTLKIQRTQQEDSAVYLCASSLGDSSYEQYFGPGTRLTVT.

This chain joins TRBV4-1 and TRBJ2-2; 7 bases fit TRBD2. V gave up 0 bases and J gave up 7 bases; unmatched junction bases: 2. Germline-derived CDR1 and CDR2 are MGHRA and YSYEKL. This CDR3 has 14 amino acids. The CDR3 DNA reads as TGCGCCAGCAGCCAAGAAGGGAGGGGCGGGGAGCTGTTTTTT. Translating gives CASSQEGRGGELFF.

V usage is TRBV7-9 and J usage is TRBJ1-5; the match to TRBD1 covers 9 bases. J was trimmed by 2 bases and V by 0 bases; bases with no gene match: 2. Germline CDR1 SEHNR, CDR2 FQNEAQ (reference sequence). The CDR3 is 16 residues long. In DNA form, the CDR3 reads TGTGCCAGCAGCTTAGCGGGACAGGGAGGCAATCAGCCCCAGCATTTT. Residues: CASSLAGQGGNQPQHF.

The chain uses TRBV20-1 and TRBJ1-2, with D hard to call. CDR3 length: 10 amino acids. Germline V gives CDR1 DFQATT, CDR2 SNEGSKA (reference sequence). Trimming stripped 6 bases from V and 8 bases from J, with 10 bases between. In DNA form, the CDR3 reads TGCAGTGCCGGCGGAGACGGCTACACCTTC. Residues: CSAGGDGYTF.